The 22 T cell receptor beta chains reported below all come from one sample, sequenced in a study of blood T cell repertoires in COVID-19. Some clones are missing from TCRdb's copy, which holds only in-frame ones; the method was immunoSEQ multiplex PCR. The profile shows about 92,000 clones, less than 85% of them singletons. The specimen was peripheral blood. Source of these receptors: a man aged 45-65 years who had recovered from COVID-19.

Here the CDR3 DNA reads TGTGCCAGCAGCTTATTGGGACAGGGTAATGAGCAGTTCTTC. Encoded protein: CASSLLGQGNEQFF. This chain connects TRBV7-2 to TRBJ2-1; 9 bases agree with TRBD1. V shed 2 bases and J 7 bases; nucleotides not matched to a gene: 3. Germline V CDR1 and CDR2: SGHTA, FQGNSA. The CDR3 loop spans 14 amino acids. The full variable domain, completed using reference TRBV7-2 and TRBJ2-1, is GAGVSQSPSNKVTEKGKDVELRCDPISGHTALYWYRQSLGQGLEFLIYFQGNSAPDKSGLPSDRFSAERTGGSVSTLTIQRTQQEDSAVYLCASSLLGQGNEQFFGPGTRLTVL.

The chain uses TRBV12-3 or TRBV12-4 and TRBJ2-7, with D possibly TRBD1 on 6 matching bases. With 5 bases removed from V and 4 bases from J, the gap between germline ends came to 9 bases. This CDR3 has 12 amino acids. CDR3 amino acids: CASSRQGYEQYF. The CDR3 DNA follows: TGTGCCAGCAGTCGGCAGGGGTACGAGCAGTACTTC.

The V and J genes are TRBV3-1 (or the pseudogene TRBV3-2) and TRBJ2-3, with 11 bases aligning to TRBD2. The CDR3 covers 16 residues. V shed 1 base and J 3 bases; nucleotides not matched to a gene: 3. Germline V gene data show CDR1 as LGHDT and CDR2 as YNNKEL (reference sequence). For the CDR3, the DNA is TGTGCCAGCAGCCAAGGGTGGACTAGCGGGACAGATACGCAGTATTTT. Its translation is CASSQGWTSGTDTQYF.

This chain joins TRBV2 and TRBJ2-7, with 12 bases aligning to TRBD2. This CDR3 has 13 amino acids. J was trimmed by 12 bases and V by 5 bases; bases with no gene match: 8. Germline CDR1 and CDR2: SNHLY and FYNNEI. CDR3 DNA sequence: TGTGCCAGCAGTAGACTAGCGGGAGCGGAGAGGTACTTC. Amino acids: CASSRLAGAERYF.

This chain joins TRBV3-1 (or the pseudogene TRBV3-2) and TRBJ1-1; 7 nucleotides line up with TRBD1. Germline CDR1 LGHDT, CDR2 YNNKEL (reference sequence). V lost 7 bases, J lost 1 base, and 3 bases stayed unmatched. The CDR3 covers 13 residues. In DNA form, the CDR3 reads TGTGCCAGCACGGACAGGCCGAACACTGAAGCTTTCTTT. Amino acids: CASTDRPNTEAFF.

The chain combines TRBV4-1 with TRBJ2-1; TRBD1 is a possible D gene (5 bases). CDR1 is MGHRA and CDR2 is YSYEKL in the germline V gene. The CDR3 consists of 14 residues. V was cut by 1 base and J by 9 bases, with 13 bases left in between. CDR3 residues: CASSQATTGAEQFF. In DNA, the CDR3 is TGCGCCAGCAGCCAAGCCACGACTGGGGCTGAGCAGTTCTTC.

This rearrangement joins TRBV21-1 to TRBJ2-2; the D call in the table, TRBD2, was not verified against the DNA. TRBV21-1 is a known pseudogene. The CDR3 is 16 residues long. CDR3 region: CASSRLAGDSAGELFF. The CDR3, as DNA: TGTGCCAGCAGTCGACTAGCGGGAGATTCAGCCGGGGAGCTGTTTTTT.

This clone was detected a few times. The gene calls are TRBV11-2 and TRBJ2-2; 7 nucleotides align to TRBD2. CDR3 length: 16 amino acids. Germline values: CDR1 SGHAT, CDR2 FQNNGV. The J segment lost 6 bases and the V segment lost 2 bases, leaving 9 bases of the junction unmatched. Written as DNA, the CDR3 is TGTGCCAGCAGCTTATCACTAGCGAGAACTTCCGGGGAGCTGTTTTTT. Its protein is CASSLSLARTSGELFF.

The V gene is TRBV27, the J gene TRBJ1-2; TRBD1 agrees at 9 bases. V was clipped by 5 bases and J by 8 bases; unmatched bases: 9. Germline CDR1 is MNHEY and CDR2 is SMNVEV (reference sequence). The CDR3 sequence is 14 residues long. The CDR3 DNA sequence: TGTGCCAGCAGTCCAACGGACAGGGGAGACGGCTACACCTTC. This encodes CASSPTDRGDGYTF.

This rearrangement joins TRBV6-5 to TRBJ2-7, with D possibly being TRBD2 (5 bases). The CDR3 length is 15 residues. Trimming shortened V by 6 bases and J by 7 bases, and 22 bases separated the two germline ends. Germline V gene data show CDR1 as MNHEY and CDR2 as SVGAGI. This CDR3 is CASSLSPAPPGEQYF. CDR3 in DNA: TGTGCCAGCAGCCTTTCGCCGGCCCCGCCGGGGGAGCAGTACTTC.

The genes are TRBV10-2 and TRBJ2-5; D is possibly TRBD2 (6 bases). In germline, CDR1 is WSHSY, CDR2 SAAADI. Trimming shortened V by 10 bases and J by 5 bases, and 20 bases separated the two germline ends. The CDR3 totals 14 residues. The CDR3 nucleotides are TGCGCCACCTGGGAGGATGGCCTAAGGGAGACCCAGTACTTC. It codes for CATWEDGLRETQYF.

The J gene is TRBJ2-7, the V gene TRBV11-2; D not resolved. V was pared by 1 base and J by 6 bases, with 10 bases between. In germline, CDR1 is SGHAT, CDR2 FQNNGV. The CDR3 runs to 13 residues. The CDR3 region has the DNA TGTGCCAGCAGCTTAGGGCCCACCTCCGAGCAGTACTTC. Amino acid sequence: CASSLGPTSEQYF.

The gene calls are TRBV6-5 and TRBJ2-1; 10 bases fit TRBD2. CDR1 and CDR2 (germline): MNHEY, SVGAGI. V gave up 6 bases and J gave up 8 bases; unmatched junction bases: 4. This CDR3 is built from 13 residues. The chain's CDR3 is CASRLAGAYEQFF. Here the CDR3 DNA reads TGTGCCAGCAGGCTAGCGGGGGCTTATGAGCAGTTCTTC.

J is TRBJ1-3 and V is TRBV10-3; D is undetermined. The V end was cut by 7 bases, the J end by 7 bases, with 20 bases between. This CDR3 is built from 15 residues. In germline, CDR1 is ENHRY, CDR2 SYGVKD. CDR3 loop: CAITDPALPGNTIYF. CDR3 sequence (DNA): TGTGCCATCACCGACCCGGCCCTGCCGGGTAACACCATATATTTT.

The chain couples TRBV6-6 to TRBJ1-1; D not resolved. The CDR3 is made up of 11 amino acids. Between the trimmed V and J ends, which lost 7 bases and 2 bases, there was a span of 5 bases. Looked up from germline, CDR1 is MNHNY and CDR2 is SVGAGI (reference sequence). The CDR3 DNA reads TGTGCCAGCAATATTAACACTGAAGCTTTCTTT. Translated: CASNINTEAFF.

The J gene is TRBJ2-2, the V gene TRBV27; a possible D gene is TRBD1 (6 bases). Trimming stripped 2 bases from V and 4 bases from J, with 11 bases between. Per the germline V gene, CDR1 is MNHEY and CDR2 is SMNVEV (reference sequence). The CDR3 spans 15 residues. CDR3 loop: CASSLGGQITGELFF. The CDR3 DNA is TGTGCCAGCAGTTTAGGGGGACAAATCACCGGGGAGCTGTTTTTT.

The rearrangement joins TRBV5-1 to TRBJ2-7; 10 bases are a match to TRBD1. CDR3 length: 12 residues. Germline CDR1 SGHRS, CDR2 YFSETQ. With V trimmed by 5 bases and J by 6 bases, 2 bases remained unmatched. CDR3 in DNA: TGCGCCAGCAGTTGGGACAGGGGCGAGCAGTACTTC. It yields the protein CASSWDRGEQYF.

This chain uses TRBV3-1 (or the pseudogene TRBV3-2) with TRBJ1-3; D call uncertain. This CDR3 has 13 amino acids. The V and J ends lost 4 bases and 8 bases respectively, with 12 bases between them. The germline gives CDR1 LGHDT, CDR2 YNNKEL (reference sequence). CDR3 loop: CASSPYGLDTIYF. CDR3 nucleotide sequence: TGTGCCAGCAGCCCCTACGGGTTAGACACCATATATTTT.

This clone came up a few times. V is TRBV11-2 and J is TRBJ2-3, with 13 bases fitting TRBD2. The CDR3 spans 14 residues. V trimming: 5 bases; J trimming: 10 bases; junction bases outside the gene matches: 6. The germline gives CDR1 SGHAT, CDR2 FQNNGV. CDR3: CASSLGLAGDAQYF. In nucleotides, the CDR3 is TGTGCCAGCAGCCTTGGACTAGCGGGGGATGCGCAGTATTTT. Variable domain in full (rest from reference TRBV11-2 and TRBJ2-3): EAGVAQSPRYKIIEKRQSVAFWCNPISGHATLYWYQQILGQGPKLLIQFQNNGVVDDSQLPKDRFSAERLKGVDSTLKIQPAKLEDSAVYLCASSLGLAGDAQYFGPGTRLTVL.

The V call is TRBV9, the J call TRBJ1-1; weak D call: TRBD1 (5 bases). The V gene lost 4 bases and the J gene lost 0 bases, with 28 bases spanning the gap. The CDR3 has 20 amino acids. Germline V gene lookup returns CDR1 SGDLS and CDR2 YYNGEE. The CDR3 DNA is TGTGCCAGCAGCCCCCGCGGAGGAGGGGCGAACTTATTAATGAACACTGAAGCTTTCTTT. Encoded protein: CASSPRGGGANLLMNTEAFF.

The chain joins TRBV29-1 to TRBJ2-2; D gene ambiguous. Germline V gene data show CDR1 as SQVTM and CDR2 as ANQGSEA. V was clipped by 2 bases and J by 6 bases, with 7 bases between them. This CDR3 comprises 12 residues. CDR3 sequence (DNA): TGCAGCGTTGAACCCCTCCCCGGGGAGCTGTTTTTT. Protein product: CSVEPLPGELFF.

The genes are TRBV28 and TRBJ2-5; D gene unclear. Trimming pared 4 bases from V and 5 bases from J, leaving 5 bases between. The CDR3 totals 11 residues. In germline, CDR1 is MDHEN, CDR2 SYDVKM. As DNA, the CDR3 is TGTGCCAGCAGTTCTAGGGAGACCCAGTACTTC. Its protein product is CASSSRETQYF.